These T cell receptor beta chains were read from a single sample in a study of control samples from healthy donors and cancer patients. Using immunoSEQ multiplex PCR, the repertoire was profiled, and TCRdb retains in-frame clones only, with some absent. The sample yields tens of thousands of clones, roughly 77% seen once. Sequencing input: formalin-fixed, paraffin-embedded tissue. Every receptor here comes from a male donor with melanoma. Each CDR3 is given with its conserved first and last residue. A D gene is named only where the DNA matches it firmly. Clone size, where shown, is once, few, many, or a class for clones that have expanded.

j_call: TRBJ2-5; v_call: TRBV18; clone_size: .; cdr3_length: 13; d_call: .; cdr3_aa: CASSRNAQETQYF; cdr3_nt: TGTGCCAGCTCACGCAACGCGCAAGAGACCCAGTACTTC
j_call: TRBJ2-7; v_call: TRBV2; clone_size: few; cdr3_length: 12; d_call: .; cdr3_aa: CASRETNYEQYF; cdr3_nt: TGTGCCAGCAGGGAAACCAATTACGAGCAGTACTTC
j_call: TRBJ2-7; v_call: TRBV10-3; clone_size: .; cdr3_length: 15; d_call: .; cdr3_aa: CAISEALDINYEQYF; cdr3_nt: TGTGCCATCAGTGAAGCCTTAGACATAAACTACGAGCAGTACTTC
j_call: TRBJ2-3; v_call: TRBV11-2; clone_size: few; cdr3_length: 14; d_call: .; cdr3_aa: CASSRLGPTDTQYF; cdr3_nt: TGTGCCAGCAGCCGACTTGGCCCCACAGATACGCAGTATTTT
j_call: TRBJ2-3; v_call: TRBV19; clone_size: .; cdr3_length: 12; d_call: .; cdr3_aa: CASSIGPDTQYF; cdr3_nt: TGTGCCAGTAGTATAGGTCCAGATACGCAGTATTTT
j_call: TRBJ2-1; v_call: TRBV21-1; clone_size: .; cdr3_length: 17; d_call: .; cdr3_aa: CASSRKTGTDFCDEQFF; cdr3_nt: TGTGCCAGCAGCCGAAAAACCGGGACAGACTTTTGTGATGAGCAGTTCTTC
j_call: TRBJ2-2; v_call: TRBV19; clone_size: .; cdr3_length: 12; d_call: .; cdr3_aa: CASSGNTGELFF; cdr3_nt: TGTGCCAGTAGCGGGAACACCGGGGAGCTGTTTTTT
j_call: TRBJ2-3; v_call: TRBV3-1/TRBV3-2; clone_size: .; cdr3_length: 15; d_call: .; cdr3_aa: CASSQGLGFTDTQYF; cdr3_nt: TGTGCCAGCAGCCAGGGCCTCGGATTCACAGATACGCAGTATTTT
j_call: TRBJ2-3; v_call: TRBV11-2; clone_size: .; cdr3_length: 13; d_call: TRBD1; cdr3_aa: CASSPQTGVTQYF; cdr3_nt: TGTGCCAGCAGCCCTCAAACAGGGGTTACGCAGTATTTT
j_call: TRBJ2-1; v_call: TRBV9; clone_size: .; cdr3_length: 14; d_call: TRBD1; cdr3_aa: CASSPGQGAYEQFF; cdr3_nt: TGTGCCAGCAGTCCCGGACAGGGGGCCTATGAGCAGTTCTTC
j_call: TRBJ1-4; v_call: TRBV5-5; clone_size: .; cdr3_length: 13; d_call: .; cdr3_aa: CASSPGTDEKLFF; cdr3_nt: TGTGCCAGCAGCCCAGGGACTGATGAAAAACTGTTTTTT
j_call: TRBJ2-3; v_call: TRBV11-2; clone_size: few; cdr3_length: 13; d_call: .; cdr3_aa: CASSLVEDLTQYF; cdr3_nt: TGTGCCAGCAGCTTAGTAGAGGACCTTACGCAGTATTTT
j_call: TRBJ2-7; v_call: TRBV12-3/TRBV12-4; clone_size: few; cdr3_length: 13; d_call: .; cdr3_aa: CASSPGTFYEQYF; cdr3_nt: TGTGCCAGCAGTCCCGGGACTTTTTACGAGCAGTACTTC
j_call: TRBJ1-2; v_call: TRBV27; clone_size: few; cdr3_length: 13; d_call: .; cdr3_aa: CASSLSRARGYTF; cdr3_nt: TGTGCCAGCAGTTTGAGCAGGGCTCGAGGCTACACCTTC
j_call: TRBJ2-1; v_call: TRBV9; clone_size: .; cdr3_length: 17; d_call: TRBD2; cdr3_aa: CASSVESGLAASDEQFF; cdr3_nt: TGTGCCAGCAGCGTAGAGAGCGGACTAGCGGCTTCGGATGAGCAGTTCTTC